This TCR beta chain was documented in a study of blood T cells in healthy people across ages. Trimming cost V 6 bases and J 8 bases, with 11 bases left between them. The germline V gene encodes CDR1 SNHLY and CDR2 FYNNEI. The length of the CDR3 is 12 residues. Primers used in a second PCR of about 7 to 11 cycles were a sample-barcoded 5' primer and a J-beta primer mix. Each CDR3 protein gets one entry after TCRdb re-called the 5' RACE reads with MiXCR. The data hold more than 650,000 distinct CDR3 sequences, with 53% observed a single time. The receptor was isolated from a man aged 80 or over in good health. This rearrangement joins TRBV2 to TRBJ2-1; D is perhaps TRBD1 or TRBD2 (5 bases each). The sequenced sample was blood. The CDR3 coding sequence is TGTGCCAGCAGAAGGGACGTCGATGAGCAGTTCTTC. Encoded protein: CASRRDVDEQFF.